The 6 T cell receptor beta chains reported below all come from one sample, sequenced in a study of cytotoxic CD8 clonotypes in ibrutinib-treated CLL. Generated by immunoSEQ multiplex PCR, the TCRdb table keeps only in-frame clones and is missing some. This sample carries approximately 280,000 clones, around 77% of them seen once, and the ten largest clones take about 6%. The sequencing used PBMCs, collected at disease progression, from a patient treated with ibrutinib. Receptors were obtained from a human donor with chronic lymphocytic leukemia.

This chain connects TRBV5-1 to TRBJ1-1; possibly TRBD1 for D (5 bases). The CDR3 length is 15 residues. V was pared by 0 bases and J by 2 bases, with 11 bases between. Germline lookup yields CDR1 SGHRS and CDR2 YFSETQ. In DNA, the CDR3 is TGCGCCAGCAGCTTGGTCGCAGGGATTAACACTGAAGCTTTCTTT. This sequence encodes CASSLVAGINTEAFF.

The chain couples TRBV5-6 to TRBJ2-5, with D possibly TRBD1 on 6 matching bases. The V gene lost 0 bases and the J gene lost 6 bases, with 9 bases spanning the gap. The CDR3 is made up of 13 amino acids. The V gene's germline CDR1 is SGHDT and CDR2 YYEEEE. CDR3 in DNA: TGTGCCAGCAGCTTGGACAGGGTTCAGACCCAGTACTTC. This translates into CASSLDRVQTQYF.

The rearrangement joins TRBV4-1 to TRBJ1-6; 7 positions agree with TRBD1. The ends lost 2 bases at V and 7 bases at J; junction bases unmatched: 5. The germline V gene has CDR1 MGHRA and CDR2 YSYEKL. This CDR3 has 15 residues. The CDR3 spells CASSQTRDRNSPLHF. The CDR3 DNA sequence: TGCGCCAGCAGCCAAACCCGGGACAGAAATTCACCCCTCCACTTT.

The V call is TRBV29-1, the J call TRBJ2-2, with D possibly being TRBD2 (6 bases). The germline CDR1 and CDR2 sequences are SQVTM and ANQGSEA. The CDR3 loop spans 15 amino acids. Trimming pared 8 bases from V and 6 bases from J, leaving 22 bases between. CDR3: CSPQEGPGCAGELFF. The CDR3 DNA follows: TGCAGCCCTCAGGAGGGACCGGGCTGCGCCGGGGAGCTGTTTTTT.

This rearrangement joins TRBV28 to TRBJ1-5, with 8 bases fitting TRBD1. Per the germline V gene, CDR1 is MDHEN and CDR2 is SYDVKM. The CDR3 contains 11 residues. V gave up 7 bases and J gave up 14 bases; unmatched junction bases: 7. CDR3 DNA sequence: TGTGCCAGCAATGAACAGGGGGTCAAGCATTTT. Translation gives CASNEQGVKHF.

The gene calls are TRBV19 and TRBJ2-1; 8 bases are shared with TRBD1. Trimming took 4 bases from V and 9 from J; bases not matched to a gene: 2. Looked up from germline, CDR1 is LNHDA and CDR2 is SQIVND (reference sequence). This CDR3 comprises 12 residues. This chain's CDR3 is CASSKQGGEQFF. The CDR3 DNA sequence: TGTGCCAGTAGTAAACAGGGGGGTGAGCAGTTCTTC.